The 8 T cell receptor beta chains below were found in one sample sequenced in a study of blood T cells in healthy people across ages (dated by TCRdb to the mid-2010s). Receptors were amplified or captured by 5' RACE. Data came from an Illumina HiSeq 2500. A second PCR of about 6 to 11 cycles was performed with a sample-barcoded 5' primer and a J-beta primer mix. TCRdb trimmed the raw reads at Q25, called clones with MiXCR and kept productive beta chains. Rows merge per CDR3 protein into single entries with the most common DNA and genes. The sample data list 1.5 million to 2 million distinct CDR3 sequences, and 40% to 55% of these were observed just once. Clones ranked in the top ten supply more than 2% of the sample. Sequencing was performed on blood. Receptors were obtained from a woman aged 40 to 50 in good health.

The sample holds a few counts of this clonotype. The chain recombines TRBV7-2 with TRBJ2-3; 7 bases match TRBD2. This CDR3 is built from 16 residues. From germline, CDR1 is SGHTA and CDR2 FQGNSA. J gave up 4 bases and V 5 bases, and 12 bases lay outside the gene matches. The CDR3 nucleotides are TGTGCCAGCAGCCGGGAGGTGGCGGGTAGTTCAGATACGCAGTATTTT. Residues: CASSREVAGSSDTQYF.

CDR3 sequence: CASGWDNRSGANVLTF. The CDR3 DNA reads TGCGCCAGCGGGTGGGACAACCGCTCTGGGGCCAACGTCCTGACTTTC. The rearrangement links TRBV5-1 to TRBJ2-6, with a possible D match to TRBD1 (6 bases). Looked up from germline, CDR1 is SGHRS and CDR2 is YFSETQ. The CDR3 is 16 residues long. The germline V and J ends were trimmed by 7 bases and 0 bases, with 14 bases remaining between them.

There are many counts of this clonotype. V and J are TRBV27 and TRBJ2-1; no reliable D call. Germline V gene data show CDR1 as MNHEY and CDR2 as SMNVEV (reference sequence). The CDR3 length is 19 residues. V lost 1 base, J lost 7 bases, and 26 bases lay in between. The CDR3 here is CASSLFGVIPQYLRNEQFF. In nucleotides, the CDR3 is TGTGCCAGCAGTTTATTCGGAGTTATACCCCAATATTTGAGGAATGAGCAGTTCTTC.

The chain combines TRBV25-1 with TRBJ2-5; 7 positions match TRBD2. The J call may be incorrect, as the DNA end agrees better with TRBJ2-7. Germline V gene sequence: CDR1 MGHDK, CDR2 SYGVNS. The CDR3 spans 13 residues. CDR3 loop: CASSVYGGGEQYF. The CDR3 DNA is TGTGCCAGCAGTGTCTATGGGGGGGGCGAGCAGTACTTC.

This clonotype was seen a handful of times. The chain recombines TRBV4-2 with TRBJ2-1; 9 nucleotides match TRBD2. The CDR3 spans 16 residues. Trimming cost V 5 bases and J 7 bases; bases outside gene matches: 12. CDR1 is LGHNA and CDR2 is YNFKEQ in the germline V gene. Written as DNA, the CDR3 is TGTGCCAGCAGCAACTTAGGCGGGGGGGCCAAAAATGAGCAGTTCTTC. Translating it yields CASSNLGGGAKNEQFF.

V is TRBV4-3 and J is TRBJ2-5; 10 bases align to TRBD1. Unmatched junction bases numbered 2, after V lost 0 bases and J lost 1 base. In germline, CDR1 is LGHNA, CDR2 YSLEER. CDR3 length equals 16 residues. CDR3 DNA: TGCGCCAGCAGCCAAGAGGGACAGGGGCCCCAAGAGACCCAGTACTTC. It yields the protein CASSQEGQGPQETQYF.

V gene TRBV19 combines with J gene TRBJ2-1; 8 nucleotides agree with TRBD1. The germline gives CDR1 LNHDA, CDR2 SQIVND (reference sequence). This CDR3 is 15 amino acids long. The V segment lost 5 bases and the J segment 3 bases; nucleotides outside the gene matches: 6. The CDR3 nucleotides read TGTGCCAGTAGTCCTCGGACAGGGTTCTACAATGAGCAGTTCTTC. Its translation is CASSPRTGFYNEQFF. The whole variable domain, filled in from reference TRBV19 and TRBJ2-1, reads DGGITQSPKYLFRKEGQNVTLSCEQNLNHDAMYWYRQDPGQGLRLIYYSQIVNDFQKGDIAEGYSVSREKKESFPLTVTSAQKNPTAFYLCASSPRTGFYNEQFFGPGTRLTVL.

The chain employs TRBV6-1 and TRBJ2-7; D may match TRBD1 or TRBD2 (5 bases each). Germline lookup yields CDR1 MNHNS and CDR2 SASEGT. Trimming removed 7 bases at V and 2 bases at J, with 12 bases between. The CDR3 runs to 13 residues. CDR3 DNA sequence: TGTGCCAGCAAATGGCCGGGACCCTACGAGCAGTACTTC. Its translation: CASKWPGPYEQYF.